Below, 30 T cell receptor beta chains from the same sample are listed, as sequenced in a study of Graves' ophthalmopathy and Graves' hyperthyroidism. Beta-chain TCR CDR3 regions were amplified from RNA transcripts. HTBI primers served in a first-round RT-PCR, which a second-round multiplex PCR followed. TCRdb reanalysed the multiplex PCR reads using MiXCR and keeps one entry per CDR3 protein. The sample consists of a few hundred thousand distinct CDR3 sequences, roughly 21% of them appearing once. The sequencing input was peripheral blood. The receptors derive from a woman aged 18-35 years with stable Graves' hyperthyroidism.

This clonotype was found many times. This chain's CDR3 is CASRRLVTQYF. For the CDR3, the DNA is TGTGCCAGCAGACGCTTGGTGACCCAGTACTTC. The V and J genes are TRBV6-2 or TRBV6-3 and TRBJ2-5; no clear D. With 6 bases removed from V and 7 bases from J, the gap between germline ends came to 9 bases. CDR1 is MNHEY and CDR2 is SVGEGT in the germline V gene. The CDR3 has 11 amino acids.

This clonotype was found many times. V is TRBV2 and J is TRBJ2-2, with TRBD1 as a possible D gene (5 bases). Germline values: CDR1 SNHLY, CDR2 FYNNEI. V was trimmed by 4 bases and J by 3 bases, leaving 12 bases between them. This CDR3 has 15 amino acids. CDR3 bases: TGTGCCAGCAGTGGGACAACGGCTTACACCGGGGAGCTGTTTTTT. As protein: CASSGTTAYTGELFF.

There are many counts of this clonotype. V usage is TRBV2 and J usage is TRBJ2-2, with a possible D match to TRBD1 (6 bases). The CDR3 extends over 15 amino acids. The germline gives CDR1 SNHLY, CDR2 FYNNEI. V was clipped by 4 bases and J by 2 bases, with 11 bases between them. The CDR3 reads CASSGYRANTGELFF. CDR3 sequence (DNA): TGTGCCAGCAGTGGGTACAGGGCCAACACCGGGGAGCTGTTTTTT.

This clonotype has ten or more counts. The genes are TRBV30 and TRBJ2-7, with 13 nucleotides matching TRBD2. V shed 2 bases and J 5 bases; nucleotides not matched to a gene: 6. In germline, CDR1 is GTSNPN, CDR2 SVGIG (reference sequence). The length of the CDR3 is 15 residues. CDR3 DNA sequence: TGTGCCTGGAGTCTTTGGACTAGCGGGAGCAACGAGCAGTACTTC. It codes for CAWSLWTSGSNEQYF.

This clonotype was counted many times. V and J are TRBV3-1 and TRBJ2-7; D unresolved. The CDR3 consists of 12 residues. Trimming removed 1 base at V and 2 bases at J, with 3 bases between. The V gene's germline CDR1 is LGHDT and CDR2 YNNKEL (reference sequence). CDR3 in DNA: TGTGCCAGCAGCCAAGGTCCCTACGAGCAGTACTTC. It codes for CASSQGPYEQYF.

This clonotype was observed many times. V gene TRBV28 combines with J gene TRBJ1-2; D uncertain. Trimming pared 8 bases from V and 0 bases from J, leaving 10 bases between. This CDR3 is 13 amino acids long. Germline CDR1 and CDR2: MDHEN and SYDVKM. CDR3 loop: CASRLGANYGYTF. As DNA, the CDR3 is TGTGCCAGCCGGCTAGGAGCTAACTATGGCTACACCTTC.

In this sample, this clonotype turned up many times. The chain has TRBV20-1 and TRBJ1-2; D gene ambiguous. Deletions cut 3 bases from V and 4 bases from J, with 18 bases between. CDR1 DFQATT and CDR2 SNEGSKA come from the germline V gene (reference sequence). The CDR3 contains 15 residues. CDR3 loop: CSASSGVASFYGYTF. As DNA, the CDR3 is TGCAGTGCTAGTTCCGGGGTTGCCAGTTTCTATGGCTACACCTTC.

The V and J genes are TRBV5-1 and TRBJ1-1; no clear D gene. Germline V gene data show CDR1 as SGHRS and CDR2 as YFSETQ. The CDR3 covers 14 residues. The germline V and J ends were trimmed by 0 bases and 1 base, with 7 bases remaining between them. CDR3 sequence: CASSLGYANTEAFF. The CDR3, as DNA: TGCGCCAGCAGCTTGGGCTACGCGAACACTGAAGCTTTCTTT.

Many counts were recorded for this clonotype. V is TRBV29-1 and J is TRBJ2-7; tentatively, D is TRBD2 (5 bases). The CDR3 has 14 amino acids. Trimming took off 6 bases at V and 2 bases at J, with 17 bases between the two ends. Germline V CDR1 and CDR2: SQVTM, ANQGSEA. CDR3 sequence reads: CSVRQFEGTYEQYF. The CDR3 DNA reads TGCAGCGTGAGACAATTCGAGGGCACCTACGAGCAGTACTTC.

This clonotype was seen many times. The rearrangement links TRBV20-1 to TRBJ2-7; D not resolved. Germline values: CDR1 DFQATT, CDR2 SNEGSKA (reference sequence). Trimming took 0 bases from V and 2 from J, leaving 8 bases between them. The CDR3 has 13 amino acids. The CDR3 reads CSARDLNTYEQYF. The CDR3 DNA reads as TGCAGTGCTAGAGATCTCAACACCTACGAGCAGTACTTC.

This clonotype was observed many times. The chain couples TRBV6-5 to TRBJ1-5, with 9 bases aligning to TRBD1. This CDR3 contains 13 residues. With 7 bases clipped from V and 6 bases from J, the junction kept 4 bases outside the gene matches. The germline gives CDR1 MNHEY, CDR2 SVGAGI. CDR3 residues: CASMGQGRQPQHF. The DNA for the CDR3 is TGTGCCAGCATGGGACAGGGTCGTCAGCCCCAGCATTTT.

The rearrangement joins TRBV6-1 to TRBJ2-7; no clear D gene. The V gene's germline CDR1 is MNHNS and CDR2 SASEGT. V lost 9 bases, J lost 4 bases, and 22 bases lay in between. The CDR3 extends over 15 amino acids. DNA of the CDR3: TGTGCCAGTTCAACCCCAAGGGCCCAGAGGTACGAGCAGTACTTC. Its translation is CASSTPRAQRYEQYF.

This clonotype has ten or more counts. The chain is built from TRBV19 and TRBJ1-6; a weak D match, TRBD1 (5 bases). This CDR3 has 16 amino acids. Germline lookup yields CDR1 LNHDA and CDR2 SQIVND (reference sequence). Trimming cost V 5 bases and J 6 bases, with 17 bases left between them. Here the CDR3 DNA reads TGTGCCAGTAGTCCAGGGAGCGGGACCTCTAATTCACCCCTCCACTTT. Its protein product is CASSPGSGTSNSPLHF.

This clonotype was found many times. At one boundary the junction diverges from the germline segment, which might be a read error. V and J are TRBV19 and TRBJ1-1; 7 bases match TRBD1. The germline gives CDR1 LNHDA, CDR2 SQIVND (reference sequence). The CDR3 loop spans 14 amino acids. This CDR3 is CASSLDRAETEAFF. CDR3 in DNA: TGTGCCAGTAGTTTAGACAGGGCGGAGACTGAAGCTTTCTTT.

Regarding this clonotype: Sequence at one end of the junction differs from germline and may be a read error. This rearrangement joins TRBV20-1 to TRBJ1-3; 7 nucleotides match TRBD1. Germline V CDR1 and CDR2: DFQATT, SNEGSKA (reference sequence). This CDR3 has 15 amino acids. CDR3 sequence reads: CSAPRQGGPGNTICF. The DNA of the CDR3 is TGCAGTGCTCCACGACAGGGCGGGCCTGGAAACACCATATGTTTT.

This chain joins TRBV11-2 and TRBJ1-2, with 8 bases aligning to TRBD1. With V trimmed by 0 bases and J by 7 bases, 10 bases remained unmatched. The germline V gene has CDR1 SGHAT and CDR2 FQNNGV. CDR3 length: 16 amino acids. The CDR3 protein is CASSLEVGRGRGGYTF. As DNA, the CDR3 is TGTGCCAGCAGCTTAGAAGTGGGCAGGGGGCGAGGTGGCTACACCTTC.

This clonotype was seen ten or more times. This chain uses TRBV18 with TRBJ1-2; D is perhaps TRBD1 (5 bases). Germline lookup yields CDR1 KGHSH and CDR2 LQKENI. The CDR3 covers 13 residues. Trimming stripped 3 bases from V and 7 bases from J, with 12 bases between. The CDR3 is CASSPNTRGGYTF. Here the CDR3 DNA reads TGTGCCAGCTCACCTAACACGAGGGGTGGCTACACCTTC.

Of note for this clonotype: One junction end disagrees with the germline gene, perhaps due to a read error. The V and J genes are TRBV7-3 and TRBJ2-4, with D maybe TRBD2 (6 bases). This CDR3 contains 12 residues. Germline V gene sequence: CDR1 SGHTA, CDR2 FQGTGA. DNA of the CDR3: TGTGCCAGCAGCGAAGTGCGGGGCATTAAGTACTTC. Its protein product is CASSEVRGIKYF.

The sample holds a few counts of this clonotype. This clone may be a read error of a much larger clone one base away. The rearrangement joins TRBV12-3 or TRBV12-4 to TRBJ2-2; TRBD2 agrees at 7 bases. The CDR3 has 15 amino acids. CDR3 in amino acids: CASRFRRGYTGELFF. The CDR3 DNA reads TGTGCCAGCCGTTTTAGGCGGGGGTACACCGGGGAGCTGTTTTTT.

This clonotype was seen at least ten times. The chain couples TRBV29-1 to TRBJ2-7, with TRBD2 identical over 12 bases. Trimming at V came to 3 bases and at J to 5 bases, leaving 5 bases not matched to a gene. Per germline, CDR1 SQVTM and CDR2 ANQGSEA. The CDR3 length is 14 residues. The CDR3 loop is CSVEASGRVHEQYF. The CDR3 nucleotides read TGCAGCGTTGAGGCTAGCGGGAGGGTCCACGAGCAGTACTTC.

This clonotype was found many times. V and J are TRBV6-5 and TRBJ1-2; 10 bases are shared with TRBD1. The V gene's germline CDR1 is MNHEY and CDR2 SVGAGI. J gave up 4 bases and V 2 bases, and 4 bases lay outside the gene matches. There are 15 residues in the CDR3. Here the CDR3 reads CASSYDRTGGYGYTF. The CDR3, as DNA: TGTGCCAGCAGTTACGATAGGACAGGGGGCTATGGCTACACCTTC.

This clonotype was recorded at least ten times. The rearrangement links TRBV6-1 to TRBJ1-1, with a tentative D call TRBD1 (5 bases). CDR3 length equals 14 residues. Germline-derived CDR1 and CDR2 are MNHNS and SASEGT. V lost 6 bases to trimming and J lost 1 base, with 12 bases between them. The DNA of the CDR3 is TGTGCCAGCAGGAAGGGACCCACGAACACTGAAGCTTTCTTT. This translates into CASRKGPTNTEAFF.

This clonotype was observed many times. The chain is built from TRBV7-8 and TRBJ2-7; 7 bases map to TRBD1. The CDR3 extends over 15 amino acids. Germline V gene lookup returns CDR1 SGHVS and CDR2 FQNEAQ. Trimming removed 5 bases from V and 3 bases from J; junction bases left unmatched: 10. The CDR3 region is CASSRKGTVFYEQYF. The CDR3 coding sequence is TGTGCCAGCAGCCGAAAGGGGACAGTTTTCTACGAGCAGTACTTC.

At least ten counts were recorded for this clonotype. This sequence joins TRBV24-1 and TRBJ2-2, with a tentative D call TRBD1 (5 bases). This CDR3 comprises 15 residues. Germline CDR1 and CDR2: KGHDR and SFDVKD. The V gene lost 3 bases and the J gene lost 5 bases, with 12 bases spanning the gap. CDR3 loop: CATSDNQGTTGELFF. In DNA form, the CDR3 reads TGTGCCACCAGTGATAATCAGGGAACGACCGGGGAGCTGTTTTTT.

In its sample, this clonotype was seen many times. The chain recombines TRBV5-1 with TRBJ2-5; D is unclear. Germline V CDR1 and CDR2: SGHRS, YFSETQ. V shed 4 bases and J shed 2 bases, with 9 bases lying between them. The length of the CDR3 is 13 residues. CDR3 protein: CASSHPQQETQYF. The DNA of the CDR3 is TGCGCCAGCAGCCACCCCCAGCAAGAGACCCAGTACTTC.

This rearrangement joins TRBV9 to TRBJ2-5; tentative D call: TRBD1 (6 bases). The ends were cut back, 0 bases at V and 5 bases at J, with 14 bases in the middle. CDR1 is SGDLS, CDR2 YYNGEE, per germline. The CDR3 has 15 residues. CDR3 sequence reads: CASSVEGRRGETQYF. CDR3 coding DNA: TGTGCCAGCAGCGTAGAGGGCCGAAGGGGGGAGACCCAGTACTTC.

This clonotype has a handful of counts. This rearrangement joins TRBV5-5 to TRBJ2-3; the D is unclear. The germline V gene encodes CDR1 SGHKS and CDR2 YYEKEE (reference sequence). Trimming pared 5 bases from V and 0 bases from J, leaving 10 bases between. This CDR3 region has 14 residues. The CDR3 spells CASRTMTSTDTQYF. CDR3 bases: TGTGCCAGCAGGACAATGACTAGCACAGATACGCAGTATTTT. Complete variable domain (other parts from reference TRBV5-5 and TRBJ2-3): DAGVTQSPTHLIKTRGQQVTLRCSPISGHKSVSWYQQVLGQGPQFIFQYYEKEERGRGNFPDRFSARQFPNYSSELNVNALLLGDSALYLCASRTMTSTDTQYFGPGTRLTVL.

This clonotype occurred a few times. The CDR3 DNA reads TGTGCCAGCAGTCAAGGACAGGGGCAGGAGCAGTACTTC. Translation: CASSQGQGQEQYF. The gene calls are TRBV6-2 or TRBV6-3 and TRBJ2-7; 9 bases are a match to TRBD1. Germline V CDR1 and CDR2: MNHEY, SVGEGT. This CDR3 has 13 amino acids. With 5 bases clipped from V and 7 bases from J, the junction kept 6 bases outside the gene matches.

CDR3 region: CASSEQLAGYQETQYF. The DNA for the CDR3 is TGTGCCAGCAGTGAACAACTAGCGGGTTACCAAGAGACCCAGTACTTC. The rearrangement joins TRBV6-1 to TRBJ2-5, with 9 bases aligning to TRBD2. The CDR3 spans 16 residues. CDR1 MNHNS and CDR2 SASEGT come from the germline V gene. Germline trimming cut 2 bases from V and 0 bases from J; bases unmatched to any gene: 4.

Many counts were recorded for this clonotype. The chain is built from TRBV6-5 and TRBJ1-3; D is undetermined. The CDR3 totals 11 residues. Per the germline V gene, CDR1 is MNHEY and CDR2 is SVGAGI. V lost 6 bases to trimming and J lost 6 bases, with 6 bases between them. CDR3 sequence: CASRGINTIYF. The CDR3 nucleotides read TGTGCCAGCAGGGGGATAAACACCATATATTTT.